Listed below are T cell receptor beta chains from one sample, sequenced in a study of long-term antiretroviral therapy in people with HIV. Using immunoSEQ multiplex PCR, the repertoire was profiled, and TCRdb retains in-frame clones only, with some absent. In the table there are about 6,400 clones, over 75% of which are singletons. Sequenced material: unsorted PBMCs, taken 0.5 years before starting antiretroviral therapy. The receptors come from a man aged 40-49 years with HIV. CDR3s include the opening cysteine and the closing phenylalanine or tryptophan. A row's size may be missing; if present it is once, few, many or a size class.

TRBJ2-7 | few | TRBV7-2 | CASSIRRGLGEQYF
TRBJ2-1 | . | TRBV28 | CASTSQRYNEQFF
TRBJ1-5 | . | TRBV6-6 | CASSVRGGNQPQHF
TRBJ2-2 | . | TRBV7-9 | CASSLGAGELFF
TRBJ2-7 | . | TRBV5-4 | CASSLEPWDFSYEQYF
TRBJ2-7 | few | TRBV2 | CASGEEGAYEQYF
TRBJ2-7 | medium-sized | TRBV15 | CATSRDGGEQYF
TRBJ2-7 | . | TRBV10-3 | CAISDTGTLTYEQYF
TRBJ2-3 | once | TRBV30 | CAWSVGGRDTQYF
TRBJ1-1 | . | TRBV7-8 | CASSLAESEAFF
TRBJ1-6 | few | TRBV29-1 | CRGAEGASSPLHF
TRBJ2-2 | . | TRBV18 | CASSPRVRGQSTGELFF
TRBJ2-7 | once | TRBV19 | CASRDGQGYEQYF
TRBJ2-7 | . | TRBV5-4 | CASSPYQGATNAYEQYF
TRBJ1-2 | . | TRBV27 | CASSLRGAYYGYTF
TRBJ2-7 | . | TRBV11-2 | CASSPPSGTGLYEQYF